This passage covers 5 T cell receptor beta chains from one sample sequenced in a study of blood T cells in healthy people across ages. The use of a sample-barcoded 5' primer and a J-beta primer mix characterized a second PCR of about 7 to 12 cycles. Using its own MiXCR run on the 5' RACE reads, TCRdb lists one record per CDR3 protein. The sample lists around 1,000,000 distinct CDR3 sequences, almost 25% seen once, with around 0.7% in the top ten. These data were likewise used in another study, on T cells of mothers and their children.

Sequenced input: blood. These receptors came from a girl under 10 years old in good health.

V gene TRBV3-1 combines with J gene TRBJ2-3, with D perhaps matching TRBD1 (6 bases). Germline V gives CDR1 LGHDT, CDR2 YNNKEL (reference sequence). V lost 4 bases, J lost 3 bases, and 14 bases lay in between. The CDR3 contains 15 residues. The DNA for the CDR3 is TGTGCCAGCAGCCTACAGGGATTTGGGACAGATACGCAGTATTTT. Residues: CASSLQGFGTDTQYF.

This chain joins TRBV12-3 or TRBV12-4 and TRBJ1-1; D uncertain. The CDR3 has 14 amino acids. Trimming stripped 4 bases from V and 1 base from J, with 10 bases between. CDR3 protein: CASSSDGRNTEAFF. Here the CDR3 DNA reads TGTGCCAGCAGTTCGGATGGTCGGAACACTGAAGCTTTCTTT.

This clonotype was observed a handful of times. The chain uses TRBV4-1 and TRBJ2-1, with a possible D match to TRBD1 (5 bases). Germline V gives CDR1 MGHRA, CDR2 YSYEKL. V dropped 1 base and J dropped 1 base, with 5 bases sitting between them. The CDR3 totals 14 residues. In DNA form, the CDR3 reads TGCGCCAGCAGCCAAGGACAGTCCTACAATGAGCAGTTCTTC. Translating gives CASSQGQSYNEQFF.

This clonotype was counted a few times. The V and J genes are TRBV29-1 and TRBJ2-2, with 10 bases that match TRBD1. Germline CDR1 is SQVTM and CDR2 is ANQGSEA. This CDR3 spans 14 amino acids. V was pared by 7 bases and J by 0 bases, with 2 bases of the junction left unmatched. The CDR3 protein is CSAGQGANTGELFF. As DNA, the CDR3 is TGCAGCGCTGGACAGGGGGCGAACACCGGGGAGCTGTTTTTT.

The chain recombines TRBV7-2 with TRBJ1-6; D remains ambiguous. This CDR3 has 14 amino acids. The V end lost 1 base, the J end lost 8 bases, and 9 bases lay between the germline ends. Germline CDR1 SGHTA, CDR2 FQGNSA. CDR3 region: CASSLGAKHSPLHF. CDR3 nucleotides: TGTGCCAGCAGCTTAGGCGCGAAGCATTCACCCCTCCACTTT.